This T cell receptor beta chain was observed in a study of T cell changes during pregnancy in multiple sclerosis. Only in-frame clones appear in the TCRdb table, and some are missing; sequencing was by immunoSEQ multiplex PCR. The repertoire holds 65,000 to 80,000 clones, with less than 95% as singletons. The V and J ends lost 3 bases and 2 bases, in that order; junction bases with no gene match: 12. Looked up from germline, CDR1 is SNHLY and CDR2 is FYNNEI. The CDR3 runs 17 residues. This receptor was obtained from a female donor with multiple sclerosis, enrolled in a pregnancy study. The V and J genes are TRBV2 and TRBJ2-5; the match to TRBD2 covers 7 bases. This sample comprised peripheral blood, obtained in the third trimester of pregnancy. CDR3 protein: CASSELAVRTPQETQYF. The DNA for the CDR3 is TGTGCCAGCAGTGAGCTAGCGGTTAGAACACCTCAAGAGACCCAGTACTTC.